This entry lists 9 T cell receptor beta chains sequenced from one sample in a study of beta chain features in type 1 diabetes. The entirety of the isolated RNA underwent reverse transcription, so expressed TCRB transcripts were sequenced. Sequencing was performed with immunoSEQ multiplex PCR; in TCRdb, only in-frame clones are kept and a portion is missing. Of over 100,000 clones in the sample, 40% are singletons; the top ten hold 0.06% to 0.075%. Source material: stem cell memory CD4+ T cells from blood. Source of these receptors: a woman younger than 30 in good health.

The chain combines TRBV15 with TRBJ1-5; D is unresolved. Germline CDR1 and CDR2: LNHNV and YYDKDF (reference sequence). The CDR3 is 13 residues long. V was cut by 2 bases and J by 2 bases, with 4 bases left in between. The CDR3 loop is CATSRSRNQPQHF. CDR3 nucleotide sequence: TGTGCCACCAGCAGAAGCCGCAATCAGCCCCAGCATTTT.

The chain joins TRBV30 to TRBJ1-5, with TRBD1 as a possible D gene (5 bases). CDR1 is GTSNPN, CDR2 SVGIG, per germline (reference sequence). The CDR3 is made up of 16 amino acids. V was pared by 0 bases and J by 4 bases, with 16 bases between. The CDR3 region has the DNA TGTGCCTGGAGTGTATTGTCAGGCAGGGATAATCAGCCCCAGCATTTT. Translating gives CAWSVLSGRDNQPQHF.

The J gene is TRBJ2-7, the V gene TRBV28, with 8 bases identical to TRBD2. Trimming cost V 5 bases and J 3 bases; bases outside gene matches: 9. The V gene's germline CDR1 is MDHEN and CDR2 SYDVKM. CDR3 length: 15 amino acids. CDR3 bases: TGTGCCAGCAGTCGACCGGGACTAGAACGCTACGAGCAGTACTTC. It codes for CASSRPGLERYEQYF.

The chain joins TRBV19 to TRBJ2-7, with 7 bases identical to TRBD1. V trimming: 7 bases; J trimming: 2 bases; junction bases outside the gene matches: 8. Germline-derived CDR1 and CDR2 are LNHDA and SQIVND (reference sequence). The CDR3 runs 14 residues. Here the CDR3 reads CASTSTGPPYEQYF. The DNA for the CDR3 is TGTGCCAGTACGTCGACAGGGCCACCCTACGAGCAGTACTTC.

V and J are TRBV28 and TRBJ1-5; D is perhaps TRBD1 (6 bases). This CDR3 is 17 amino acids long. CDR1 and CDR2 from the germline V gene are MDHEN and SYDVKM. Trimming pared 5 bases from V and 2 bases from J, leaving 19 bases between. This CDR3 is CASSPRQGHVGNQPQHF. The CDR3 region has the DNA TGTGCCAGCAGTCCCCGCCAGGGACACGTAGGCAATCAGCCCCAGCATTTT.

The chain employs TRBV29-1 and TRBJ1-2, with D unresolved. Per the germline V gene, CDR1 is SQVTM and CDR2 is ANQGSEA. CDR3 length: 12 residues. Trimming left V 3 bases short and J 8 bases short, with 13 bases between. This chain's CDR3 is CSVDSGKRGYTF. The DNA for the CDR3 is TGCAGCGTTGATAGCGGGAAGAGAGGCTACACCTTC.

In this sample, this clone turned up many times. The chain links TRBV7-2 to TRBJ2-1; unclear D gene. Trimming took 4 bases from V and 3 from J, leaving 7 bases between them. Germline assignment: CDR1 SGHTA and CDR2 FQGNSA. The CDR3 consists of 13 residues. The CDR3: CASSYTDYNEQFF. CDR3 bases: TGTGCCAGCAGCTACACAGACTACAATGAGCAGTTCTTC. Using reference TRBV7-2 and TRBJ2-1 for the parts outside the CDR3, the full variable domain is GAGVSQSPSNKVTEKGKDVELRCDPISGHTALYWYRQSLGQGLEFLIYFQGNSAPDKSGLPSDRFSAERTGGSVSTLTIQRTQQEDSAVYLCASSYTDYNEQFFGPGTRLTVL.

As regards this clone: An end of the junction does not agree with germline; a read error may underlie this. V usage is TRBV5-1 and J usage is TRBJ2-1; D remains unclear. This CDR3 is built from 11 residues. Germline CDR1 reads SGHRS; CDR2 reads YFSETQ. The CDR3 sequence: CASTLTGEQFF. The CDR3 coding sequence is TGCGCCAGCACCTTGACGGGTGAGCAGTTCTTC.

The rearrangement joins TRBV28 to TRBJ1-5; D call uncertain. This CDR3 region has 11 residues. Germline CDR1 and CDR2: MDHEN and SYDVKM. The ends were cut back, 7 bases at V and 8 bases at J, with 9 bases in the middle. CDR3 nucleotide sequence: TGTGCCAGCACTCAACATGAGCCCCAGCATTTT. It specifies CASTQHEPQHF.